This passage covers 13 T cell receptor beta chains from one sample sequenced in a study of human T cells and chemical hapten exposure. Time point specified: patch test 1, 2 weeks after DPC sensitization. Treatment denoted: therapeutic diphenylcyclopropenone sensitization with weekly scalp DPC. Via MiXCR, TCRdb re-called the RACE reads, giving one row per CDR3 protein. The data show under 150,000 distinct CDR3 sequences, 12% seen once. The starting material was whole blood, obtained in connection with sensitization to the hapten diphenylcyclopropenone (DPC). The receptors were sampled from a woman aged 45-60 years with alopecia areata. Some clones in this sample may be carry-over from other donors' samples.

This clonotype was observed a handful of times. The rearrangement links TRBV19 to TRBJ2-5, with D possibly called TRBD1 or TRBD2 (5 bases each). The V gene's germline CDR1 is LNHDA and CDR2 SQIVND (reference sequence). The V end lost 5 bases, the J end lost 4 bases, and 14 bases lay between the germline ends. This CDR3 comprises 14 residues. CDR3 protein: CASSDRDLRETQYF. The CDR3 DNA follows: TGTGCCAGTAGTGACCGGGACCTTCGAGAGACCCAGTACTTC.

Only a few counts were recorded for this clonotype. V gene TRBV7-9 combines with J gene TRBJ1-3; maybe TRBD1 (6 bases). Looked up from germline, CDR1 is SEHNR and CDR2 is FQNEAQ (reference sequence). The CDR3 length is 14 residues. The germline V and J ends were trimmed by 5 bases and 4 bases, with 12 bases remaining between them. The CDR3 spells CASSPGAAGNTIYF. In DNA form, the CDR3 reads TGTGCCAGCAGCCCAGGGGCGGCAGGAAACACCATATATTTT. Full variable domain (remainder filled in from reference TRBV7-9 and TRBJ1-3): DTGVSQNPRHKITKRGQNVTFRCDPISEHNRLYWYRQTLGQGPEFLTYFQNEAQLEKSRLLSDRFSAERPKGSFSTLEIQRTEQGDSAMYLCASSPGAAGNTIYFGEGSWLTVV.

This chain joins TRBV16 and TRBJ2-3; D uncertain. Germline V CDR1 and CDR2: KGHSY, FQNENV. The CDR3 has 15 amino acids. V was cut by 2 bases and J by 0 bases, with 9 bases left in between. This CDR3 is CASSQIQSSTDTQYF. As DNA, the CDR3 is TGTGCCAGCAGCCAAATACAATCGAGCACAGATACGCAGTATTTT.

This clonotype was counted many times. The gene calls are TRBV28 and TRBJ2-3; TRBD1 agrees at 9 bases. Germline-derived CDR1 and CDR2 are MDHEN and SYDVKM. V lost 8 bases and J lost 0; bases outside the gene matches: 6. The CDR3 extends over 15 amino acids. The CDR3 region is CASSRTGASTDTQYF. The DNA for the CDR3 is TGTGCCAGCTCTCGGACAGGGGCTAGCACAGATACGCAGTATTTT.

The sample holds many counts of this clonotype. This chain connects TRBV12-3 or TRBV12-4 to TRBJ1-2; D may be TRBD1 (5 bases). V gave up 5 bases and J gave up 4 bases, with 8 bases separating them. This CDR3 spans 12 amino acids. CDR3 DNA: TGTGCCAGCAGTGGACAAACCTATGGCTACACCTTC. Protein: CASSGQTYGYTF.

The chain recombines TRBV28 with TRBJ1-5; 7 bases match TRBD1. In germline, CDR1 is MDHEN, CDR2 SYDVKM. The CDR3 totals 15 residues. Trimming removed 5 bases from V and 4 bases from J; junction bases left unmatched: 8. CDR3 protein: CASSVIRDSNQPQHF. The CDR3, as DNA: TGTGCCAGCAGTGTCATCCGGGACAGTAATCAGCCCCAGCATTTT.

This clonotype was observed a handful of times. The rearrangement links TRBV5-6 to TRBJ1-1; 8 bases are a match to TRBD1. Germline V lookup: CDR1 SGHDT, CDR2 YYEEEE. The CDR3 has 16 residues. The ends lost 3 bases at V and 11 bases at J; junction bases unmatched: 18. The CDR3 coding sequence is TGTGCCAGCAGCTCACGTCACAGGACAGGGAGGAGTTTGGCTTTCTTT. Amino acids: CASSSRHRTGRSLAFF.

This clonotype was seen repeatedly, ten times or more. The chain joins TRBV3-1 to TRBJ2-1; no firm D call. Germline loops: CDR1 LGHDT, CDR2 YNNKEL (reference sequence). CDR3 size: 12 residues. Between the trimmed V and J ends, which lost 7 bases and 4 bases, there was a span of 8 bases. CDR3 loop: CASMTVYNEQFF. CDR3 DNA sequence: TGTGCCAGCATGACCGTGTACAATGAGCAGTTCTTC.

This clonotype has ten or more counts. The chain carries TRBV20-1 and TRBJ2-3; D is unresolved. Germline V gene sequence: CDR1 DFQATT, CDR2 SNEGSKA (reference sequence). The CDR3 has 13 residues. Between the trimmed V and J ends, which lost 2 bases and 6 bases, there was a span of 12 bases. CDR3 sequence reads: CSARRSGLDTQYF. As DNA, the CDR3 is TGCAGTGCTAGACGGTCTGGCTTGGATACGCAGTATTTT.

This clonotype appeared many times. This CDR3 is CSARDPGVSYNEQFF. DNA for the CDR3: TGCAGTGCTAGAGATCCGGGAGTCTCCTACAATGAGCAGTTCTTC. This chain links TRBV20-1 with TRBJ2-1, with a weak D call TRBD2 (6 bases). CDR1 and CDR2 from the germline V gene are DFQATT and SNEGSKA (reference sequence). This CDR3 comprises 15 residues. V was cut by 0 bases and J by 0 bases, with 9 bases left in between.

In this sample, this clonotype turned up many times. The rearrangement uses TRBV12-3 or TRBV12-4 and TRBJ2-7; D is uncertain. V was trimmed by 2 bases and J by 2 bases, leaving 13 bases between them. The CDR3 sequence is 15 residues long. The CDR3 DNA reads as TGTGCCAGCAGTTTAACGGCAGGTGTAACCTACGAGCAGTACTTC. Translated: CASSLTAGVTYEQYF.

The CDR3 region is CAAYLRDGRGGYTF. The CDR3 nucleotides are TGTGCCGCTTACCTCCGGGACGGGAGAGGCGGCTACACCTTC. The rearrangement joins TRBV28 to TRBJ1-2, with a possible D match to TRBD1 (5 bases). With 11 bases removed from V and 8 bases from J, the gap between germline ends came to 24 bases. Germline V gene sequence: CDR1 MDHEN, CDR2 SYDVKM. This CDR3 contains 14 residues.

J is TRBJ2-1 and V is TRBV28, with D perhaps TRBD1 or TRBD2 (5 bases each). The germline V gene has CDR1 MDHEN and CDR2 SYDVKM. V was pared by 5 bases and J by 6 bases, with 14 bases between. The CDR3 totals 14 residues. The CDR3 here is CASSQTGTPNEQFF. The CDR3 DNA sequence: TGTGCCAGCAGTCAAACGGGGACCCCCAATGAGCAGTTCTTC.